The clone carrying this T cell receptor beta chain was counted a few times. Data came from immunoSEQ multiplex PCR; TCRdb stores just in-frame clones and leaves some out. The data contain some 240,000 clones, around 80% of them singletons. These data belong to a study of blood T cell repertoires in COVID-19. This CDR3 contains 15 residues. The germline V and J ends were trimmed by 0 bases and 8 bases, with 14 bases remaining between them. Per the germline V gene, CDR1 is LGHNA and CDR2 is YNFKEQ. Sequencing was performed on peripheral blood. The source of this sequence is a man over 45 with active or convalescent COVID-19. This chain uses TRBV4-2 with TRBJ1-3, with D possibly TRBD1 on 5 matching bases. The CDR3 is CASSQEWGTGYTIYF. In DNA, the CDR3 is TGTGCCAGCAGCCAAGAATGGGGAACAGGTTACACCATATATTTT.